This TCR beta chain was captured in a study of blood T cell repertoires in COVID-19. Study at large: The United States, Italy and Spain supplied acute and convalescent COVID-19 samples. Sources were T cells, B-cell-depleted T cells, or PBMCs; the material itself was cDNA or gDNA.

Authors' processing steps: Counts of nucleated cells, estimated from reference gene primer amplification, were obtained. Measured with immunoSEQ multiplex PCR; TCRdb has only the in-frame clones, and not every one. That table furnishes V, J and clone size, whereas the DNA furnished D and trimming. The table includes about 80,000 clones, 84% detected once. The CDR3 sequence is 15 residues long. Losses at the gene ends were 5 bases for V and 0 bases for J; bases not matched to a gene: 5. This TCR derives from a man in his forties or fifties with acute or convalescent COVID-19. The chain employs TRBV23-1 and TRBJ1-1; 8 bases map to TRBD1. TRBV23-1 is an ORF, and what it does is uncertain. The sample comprised peripheral blood. The CDR3 region has the DNA TGCGCCAGCAGTTGTCAGGGGGCTCTGAACACTGAAGCTTTCTTT. Translation: CASSCQGALNTEAFF.